Listed below are T cell receptor beta chains from one sample, sequenced in a study of identical twins. TCRdb processed the 5' RACE reads anew with MiXCR; each CDR3 protein has one entry. The sample yields under 400,000 distinct CDR3 sequences, 7% to 9.5% seen once. Source material: naive T cells sorted from blood. Every receptor here comes from a woman between 50 and 59 years old in good health. The conserved cysteine and the conserved F or W are not part of the CDR3 here. Rows may omit the clone size; those that give it use once, few, many or a size class.

v_call	j_call	clone_size	cdr3_aa
TRBV7-2	TRBJ2-5	few	ASSFSAQQTQY
TRBV5-1	TRBJ2-2	few	ASSLDKSGELF
TRBV2	TRBJ2-3	.	ASLVETQY
TRBV7-9	TRBJ2-3	few	ASSLSTGVGPDTQY
TRBV7-9	TRBJ1-2	many	ASSSRQAYGYT
TRBV20-1	TRBJ2-5	few	SAQGRGGETQY
TRBV5-6	TRBJ1-2	.	ASSLVGTHRINGYT
TRBV4-1	TRBJ2-1	.	ASSQDITRRLGNEQF
TRBV12-3/TRBV12-4	TRBJ2-2	many	ASSFLGAGELF
TRBV20-1	TRBJ2-5	few	SAKKGLAGLSETQY
TRBV29-1	TRBJ2-1	many	SVYGTSGSSLRDEQF
TRBV13	TRBJ2-7	.	ASSQPSGEQY
TRBV27	TRBJ2-3	many	ASGPVNTDTQY
TRBV7-2	TRBJ2-4	few	ASSLIPGTLWIQY
TRBV5-1	TRBJ2-1	.	ASSFGPEWNEQF
TRBV7-9	TRBJ2-5	many	ASSVRDRSQETQY
TRBV6-5	TRBJ2-1	many	ASGTVNTNEQF
TRBV7-9	TRBJ1-6	few	ASSLGPGRTLH
TRBV12-3/TRBV12-4	TRBJ2-1	.	ASSGSGGYNEQF
TRBV12-3/TRBV12-4	TRBJ1-1	few	ASTRDRQNTEAF
TRBV28	TRBJ1-5	few	ASSSLYSNQPQH
TRBV11-2	TRBJ1-1	.	ASSLVGQGGFNTEAF
TRBV2	TRBJ1-4	.	ASSGITDEKLF
TRBV5-1	TRBJ2-1	few	ASSLAREAHNEQF
TRBV10-3	TRBJ2-1	.	AIISDPSSYNEQF
TRBV27	TRBJ2-3	few	ASSSLAGGWADTQY
TRBV9	TRBJ2-5	many	ASSAGTTNQETQY
TRBV12-3/TRBV12-4	TRBJ1-2	.	ASSLSWQGHGYT
TRBV9	TRBJ1-2	few	ASSAGHVGYT
TRBV5-1	TRBJ2-1	.	ASSFGTSGRSEQF
TRBV25-1	TRBJ1-1	few	ASRRDGRNTEAF
TRBV7-8	TRBJ2-5	few	ASSWDFQETQY
TRBV7-9	TRBJ2-3	few	ASSSPRGRHTQY
TRBV7-3	TRBJ2-5	few	ASSWTVQETQY
TRBV12-3/TRBV12-4	TRBJ1-5	many	ASSLEGISPQH
TRBV10-2	TRBJ1-1	many	ASRFRSGTEAF
TRBV4-1	TRBJ2-3	many	ASSHPIEGGTQY
TRBV5-1	TRBJ2-5	few	ASSLRDSKETQY
TRBV12-3/TRBV12-4	TRBJ2-3	many	ASRESVRSRSDTQY